This TCR beta chain was obtained from a study of blood T cell repertoires in COVID-19. Assay: immunoSEQ multiplex PCR; the TCRdb copy retains only in-frame clones and omits some. The profile shows more than 200,000 clones, 70% to 90% of them singletons. The germline gives CDR1 LGHNA, CDR2 YNFKEQ. The CDR3 is made up of 17 amino acids. V was cut by 4 bases and J by 4 bases, with 19 bases left in between. Sequenced material: peripheral blood. The gene calls are TRBV4-2 and TRBJ1-4, with D unresolved. The receptor was derived from a man older than 75 with acute or convalescent COVID-19. The CDR3 region is CASSPSEGLTYNEKLFF. CDR3 DNA: TGTGCCAGCAGCCCCAGTGAGGGCCTCACCTATAATGAAAAACTGTTTTTT.